The 31 T cell receptor beta chains below come from one sample, sequenced in a study of T cell changes during pregnancy in multiple sclerosis. TCRdb's copy holds only in-frame clones and misses some; the assay was immunoSEQ multiplex PCR. This sample has just under 65,000 clones, with 91% found just once. The sample in question was peripheral blood, obtained in the third trimester of pregnancy. The receptor set was obtained from a female donor in good health, enrolled as a control in a pregnancy study.

The CDR3 nucleotides read TGCGCCAGCAGACCTGCCGGGACAGAGAATTCACCCCTCCACTTT. Protein sequence: CASRPAGTENSPLHF. The chain combines TRBV5-1 with TRBJ1-6, with 7 bases lining up with TRBD1. Looked up from germline, CDR1 is SGHRS and CDR2 is YFSETQ. Trimming at V came to 5 bases and at J to 7 bases, leaving 9 bases not matched to a gene. This CDR3 region has 15 residues. The variable domain in full, completed from reference TRBV5-1 and TRBJ1-6, reads KAGVTQTPRYLIKTRGQQVTLSCSPISGHRSVSWYQQTPGQGLQFLFEYFSETQRNKGNFPGRFSGRQFSNSRSEMNVSTLELGDSALYLCASRPAGTENSPLHFGNGTRLTVT.

The chain couples TRBV11-2 to TRBJ1-3; no clear D gene. The CDR3 is 13 residues long. Trimming took off 1 base at V and 4 bases at J, with 5 bases between the two ends. CDR1 is SGHAT and CDR2 is FQNNGV in the germline V gene. Written as DNA, the CDR3 is TGTGCCAGCAGCTTAGTGCGGGGAAACACCATATATTTT. Its protein is CASSLVRGNTIYF.

This clone counts as large (0.1 to 1%). The chain links TRBV7-2 to TRBJ2-1; TRBD2 matches at 7 bases. This CDR3 has 15 amino acids. The germline V gene encodes CDR1 SGHTA and CDR2 FQGNSA. The V gene end was trimmed by 4 bases and the J gene end by 7 bases; junction bases not matched to a gene: 10. This CDR3 reads CASSSDGTTGNEQFF. The CDR3 nucleotides read TGTGCCAGCAGCTCAGACGGGACTACCGGGAATGAGCAGTTCTTC.

This CDR3 reads CASSYGGSNQPQHF. The DNA for the CDR3 is TGTGCCAGCAGCTACGGGGGGAGCAATCAGCCCCAGCATTTT. This chain joins TRBV7-9 and TRBJ1-5; a possible D gene is TRBD1 (5 bases). The CDR3 is made up of 14 amino acids. Germline V gene data show CDR1 as SEHNR and CDR2 as FQNEAQ (reference sequence). The ends were cut back, 4 bases at V and 1 base at J, with 8 bases in the middle.

The genes are TRBV10-3 and TRBJ2-1; D is possibly TRBD2 (6 bases). CDR1 and CDR2 from the germline V gene are ENHRY and SYGVKD. This CDR3 contains 14 residues. V was pared by 11 bases and J by 3 bases, with 17 bases between. CDR3 region: CASTPQGLYNEQFF. CDR3 in DNA: TGTGCCTCGACCCCGCAGGGACTCTACAATGAGCAGTTCTTC.

This chain uses TRBV7-6 with TRBJ2-3, with 7 bases matching TRBD2. The CDR3 has 16 amino acids. J gave up 0 bases and V 2 bases, and 5 bases lay outside the gene matches. CDR1 SGHVS and CDR2 FNYEAQ come from the germline V gene. Here the CDR3 DNA reads TGTGCCAGCAGCTTATTAGCGGGCCCGAGCACAGATACGCAGTATTTT. Translation gives CASSLLAGPSTDTQYF.

The chain has TRBV13 and TRBJ1-3; a possible D gene is TRBD1 (6 bases). This CDR3 is built from 16 residues. The ends were cut back, 2 bases at V and 0 bases at J, with 11 bases in the middle. Germline V gene data show CDR1 as PRHDT and CDR2 as FYEKMQ (reference sequence). The CDR3 sequence is CASSLMGAHSGNTIYF. The CDR3 region has the DNA TGTGCCAGCAGCTTAATGGGGGCCCACTCTGGAAACACCATATATTTT.

The J gene is TRBJ2-1, the V gene TRBV11-2; the match to TRBD2 covers 10 bases. V lost 7 bases and J lost 4; bases outside the gene matches: 7. Per germline, CDR1 SGHAT and CDR2 FQNNGV. There are 15 residues in the CDR3. CDR3 region: CASTSRTSGYNEQFF. CDR3 DNA: TGTGCCAGCACCTCTAGGACTAGCGGATACAATGAGCAGTTCTTC.

CDR3 bases: TGTGCCAGCAGCTTAGCGTTGGCGGATGGCTACACCTTC. Protein product: CASSLALADGYTF. The rearrangement links TRBV7-9 to TRBJ1-2, with no clear D. V gave up 0 bases and J gave up 6 bases, with 8 bases separating them. Germline V gene lookup returns CDR1 SEHNR and CDR2 FQNEAQ (reference sequence). The CDR3 is made up of 13 amino acids.

The genes are TRBV5-5 and TRBJ1-5, with D possibly matching TRBD1 (6 bases). Looked up from germline, CDR1 is SGHKS and CDR2 is YYEKEE (reference sequence). The germline V and J ends were trimmed by 7 bases and 5 bases, with 16 bases remaining between them. CDR3 size: 14 residues. In DNA, the CDR3 is TGTGCCAGCGGGAGGGGGGGCTACGATCAGCCCCAGCATTTT. Its protein product is CASGRGGYDQPQHF.

The chain has TRBV6-5 and TRBJ2-1; TRBD2 agrees at 9 bases. Germline V gene lookup returns CDR1 MNHEY and CDR2 SVGAGI. The CDR3 is 15 residues long. J gave up 5 bases and V 2 bases, and 4 bases lay outside the gene matches. CDR3 protein: CASSYVGTSNNEQFF. The CDR3 coding sequence is TGTGCCAGCAGTTACGTTGGGACTAGCAACAATGAGCAGTTCTTC.

The chain is built from TRBV5-1 and TRBJ1-4; 8 bases agree with TRBD1. This CDR3 has 16 residues. The V gene end was trimmed by 2 bases and the J gene end by 5 bases; junction bases not matched to a gene: 8. Germline CDR1 SGHRS, CDR2 YFSETQ. CDR3 DNA sequence: TGCGCCAGCAGCTTTACAGGGGGGACCTGGAATGAAAAACTGTTTTTT. Its translation is CASSFTGGTWNEKLFF.

This chain uses TRBV5-1 with TRBJ2-1, with 10 bases aligning to TRBD2. Germline values: CDR1 SGHRS, CDR2 YFSETQ. V was clipped by 4 bases and J by 9 bases; unmatched bases: 10. CDR3 length equals 15 residues. The CDR3 spells CASSPTASGRGEQFF. The CDR3 nucleotides read TGCGCCAGCAGCCCCACAGCTAGCGGGAGAGGTGAGCAGTTCTTC. The whole variable domain, filled in from reference TRBV5-1 and TRBJ2-1, reads KAGVTQTPRYLIKTRGQQVTLSCSPISGHRSVSWYQQTPGQGLQFLFEYFSETQRNKGNFPGRFSGRQFSNSRSEMNVSTLELGDSALYLCASSPTASGRGEQFFGPGTRLTVL.

The chain has TRBV7-2 and TRBJ2-1; maybe TRBD2 (6 bases). Germline CDR1 SGHTA, CDR2 FQGNSA. The V gene lost 5 bases and the J gene lost 6 bases, with 17 bases spanning the gap. The CDR3 spans 15 residues. The CDR3 sequence: CASSPGSTSRNEQFF. In DNA form, the CDR3 reads TGTGCCAGCAGCCCTGGGTCGACTAGTCGCAATGAGCAGTTCTTC.

This chain links TRBV19 with TRBJ2-7; maybe TRBD1 (6 bases). Germline V gene lookup returns CDR1 LNHDA and CDR2 SQIVND (reference sequence). Trimming stripped 4 bases from V and 1 base from J, with 14 bases between. The CDR3 totals 15 residues. The CDR3 sequence is CASSRGPGDSYEQYF. CDR3 nucleotide sequence: TGTGCCAGTAGTAGAGGTCCAGGGGATTCCTACGAGCAGTACTTC. Using reference TRBV19 and TRBJ2-7 for the parts outside the CDR3, the full variable domain is DGGITQSPKYLFRKEGQNVTLSCEQNLNHDAMYWYRQDPGQGLRLIYYSQIVNDFQKGDIAEGYSVSREKKESFPLTVTSAQKNPTAFYLCASSRGPGDSYEQYFGPGTRLTVT.

The chain recombines TRBV11-3 with TRBJ2-1; 12 nucleotides agree with TRBD2. The trim removed 6 bases at V and 8 bases at J, leaving 14 bases unmatched. The CDR3 is made up of 17 amino acids. In germline, CDR1 is SGHNT, CDR2 YENEEA. In nucleotides, the CDR3 is TGTGCCAGCAGTCATGATACTCTCCTAGCGGGGGGGGATGAGCAGTTCTTC. It is translated as CASSHDTLLAGGDEQFF.

The genes are TRBV6-5 and TRBJ2-4; TRBD2 is a possible D gene (6 bases). The CDR3 is 15 amino acids. CDR1 MNHEY and CDR2 SVGAGI come from the germline V gene. The V end was cut by 8 bases, the J end by 4 bases, with 18 bases between. The DNA for the CDR3 is TGTGCCAGCGCCAAAATGGGGGGTCTAAAAAACATTCAGTACTTC. Its translation: CASAKMGGLKNIQYF.

The chain links TRBV6-5 to TRBJ1-5, with TRBD1 as a possible D gene (5 bases). The germline gives CDR1 MNHEY, CDR2 SVGAGI. CDR3 length: 13 amino acids. V lost 8 bases to trimming and J lost 4 bases, with 12 bases between them. The CDR3 protein is CASRAGGNQPQHF. For the CDR3, the DNA is TGTGCCAGCCGGGCCGGGGGAAATCAGCCCCAGCATTTT.

This chain uses TRBV28 with TRBJ2-7; the D gene is possibly TRBD2 (6 bases). The CDR3 has 12 residues. Looked up from germline, CDR1 is MDHEN and CDR2 is SYDVKM. Trimming cost V 7 bases and J 3 bases, with 10 bases left between them. The CDR3: CASMGGDYEQYF. The CDR3, as DNA: TGTGCCAGCATGGGGGGAGACTACGAGCAGTACTTC.

This clone has a single count. The CDR3 coding sequence is TGTGCCACCAGCAGGGCTAAGACACAGAACACTGAAGCTTTCTTT. This gives the protein CATSRAKTQNTEAFF. The rearrangement links TRBV15 to TRBJ1-1; D not certain. The CDR3 length is 15 residues. Deletions cut 3 bases from V and 1 base from J, with 12 bases between. Germline lookup yields CDR1 LNHNV and CDR2 YYDKDF (reference sequence). Complete variable domain (other parts from reference TRBV15 and TRBJ1-1): DAMVIQNPRYQVTQFGKPVTLSCSQTLNHNVMYWYQQKSSQAPKLLFHYYDKDFNNEADTPDNFQSRRPNTSFCFLDIRSPGLGDTAMYLCATSRAKTQNTEAFFGQGTRLTVV.

V usage is TRBV27 and J usage is TRBJ1-5; 9 positions agree with TRBD1. J lost 9 bases, V lost 6 bases, and 12 bases had no gene match. The CDR3 is 15 amino acids. CDR1 MNHEY and CDR2 SMNVEV come from the germline V gene (reference sequence). CDR3 in amino acids: CASSQGQGQFPPQHF. In DNA form, the CDR3 reads TGTGCCAGCAGCCAGGGACAGGGCCAGTTCCCGCCCCAGCATTTT.

The rearrangement uses TRBV27 and TRBJ1-5; 7 nucleotides agree with TRBD1. The germline V gene encodes CDR1 MNHEY and CDR2 SMNVEV (reference sequence). V trimming: 9 bases; J trimming: 1 base; junction bases outside the gene matches: 6. CDR3 size: 14 residues. This CDR3 is CASSDRESNQPQHF. The CDR3 region has the DNA TGTGCCAGTTCAGACAGGGAGAGCAATCAGCCCCAGCATTTT.

The gene calls are TRBV6-5 and TRBJ1-2; D call uncertain. The CDR3 length is 14 residues. V lost 2 bases, J lost 8 bases, and 15 bases lay in between. CDR1 is MNHEY and CDR2 is SVGAGI in the germline V gene. This chain's CDR3 is CASSYGPPFGGYTF. In DNA, the CDR3 is TGTGCCAGCAGTTACGGGCCACCTTTCGGCGGCTACACCTTC.

This sequence joins TRBV2 and TRBJ1-4; tentative D call: TRBD1 (5 bases). V dropped 4 bases and J dropped 8 bases, with 14 bases sitting between them. The CDR3 length is 14 residues. Germline V gene data show CDR1 as SNHLY and CDR2 as FYNNEI. The CDR3 DNA is TGTGCCAGCAGTGCCCGGACACAGGAAGAAAAACTGTTTTTT. Amino acids: CASSARTQEEKLFF.

The chain joins TRBV19 to TRBJ1-1, with TRBD1 matching 8 bases. The junction had 8 bases not matched to a gene; V was cut back by 3 bases and J by 5 bases. The CDR3 runs to 15 residues. Germline assignment: CDR1 LNHDA and CDR2 SQIVND (reference sequence). The CDR3 region is CASSIRTGPRTEAFF. The CDR3 nucleotides are TGTGCCAGTAGTATCCGGACAGGGCCGAGGACTGAAGCTTTCTTT.

This clone was seen just once. The V and J genes are TRBV5-1 and TRBJ1-1; D call uncertain. Trimming shortened V by 4 bases and J by 7 bases, and 14 bases separated the two germline ends. The CDR3 loop spans 13 amino acids. CDR1 and CDR2 (germline): SGHRS, YFSETQ. The DNA for the CDR3 is TGCGCCAGCAGCCTGGGCGAGCGTAGTGAAGCTTTCTTT. It is translated as CASSLGERSEAFF.

The J gene is TRBJ1-1, the V gene TRBV28, with D unclear. V was pared by 2 bases and J by 11 bases, with 12 bases between. Germline assignment: CDR1 MDHEN and CDR2 SYDVKM. CDR3 length: 12 residues. The CDR3 is CASSLRGSRAFF. CDR3 DNA sequence: TGTGCCAGCAGTTTAAGAGGGAGTAGGGCTTTCTTT.

The chain joins TRBV30 to TRBJ2-3; 10 nucleotides align to TRBD2. Germline CDR1 is GTSNPN and CDR2 is SVGIG (reference sequence). Trimming took 5 bases from V and 2 from J; bases not matched to a gene: 4. The CDR3 has 14 amino acids. The CDR3 DNA reads as TGTGCCTGGTATAGCGGGGGGCCCACAGATACGCAGTATTTT. This sequence encodes CAWYSGGPTDTQYF.

The rearrangement joins TRBV6-5 to TRBJ1-5, with D unclear. CDR3 length: 13 amino acids. The germline V gene has CDR1 MNHEY and CDR2 SVGAGI. Trimming shortened V by 0 bases and J by 6 bases, and 6 bases separated the two germline ends. As DNA, the CDR3 is TGTGCCAGCAGTTACTCCAGTGGTCAGCCCCAGCATTTT. As protein: CASSYSSGQPQHF.

The V call is TRBV15, the J call TRBJ1-5, with unresolved D. This CDR3 spans 15 amino acids. V dropped 0 bases and J dropped 7 bases, with 13 bases sitting between them. CDR1 LNHNV and CDR2 YYDKDF come from the germline V gene (reference sequence). In DNA form, the CDR3 reads TGTGCCACCAGCAGAGATCTCGGTCTAGGACAGCCCCAGCATTTT. This codes for CATSRDLGLGQPQHF.

The genes are TRBV4-1 and TRBJ2-1; D perhaps matches TRBD1 (6 bases). The germline gives CDR1 MGHRA, CDR2 YSYEKL. V was clipped by 4 bases and J by 6 bases, with 13 bases between them. There are 14 residues in the CDR3. CDR3 sequence reads: CASSRLQGPNEQFF. CDR3 DNA: TGCGCCAGCAGCCGCCTACAGGGTCCCAATGAGCAGTTCTTC.